This T cell receptor (beta chain) derives from a study of shared clonotypes between healthy human individuals (dated by TCRdb to the early 2020s). Turning to the overall study: A couple of women and three men aged 18 to 49 years were included in the cohort. Libraries were prepared and TCR repertoires were sequenced by different laboratories using diverse techniques, in order to increase sequencing depth and limit assay-specific biases. Per donor, leukapheresis produced somewhere between about 0.85 and 9.5 billion PBMCs. For each donor, three plates each were used for CD4 naive and CD4 memory, two plates were used for CD8 naive, and one plate was used for CD8 memory. To estimate repertoire size and how much clonotype sharing occurs between individuals, the study deeply sequenced the blood TCR repertoires of roughly 5 healthy adults.

TCR CDR3 regions were amplified from genomic DNA by multiplex PCR using the deep immunoSEQ assay. Genomic DNA extracted from each cell subset was distributed evenly over all wells of several immunoSEQ 96-well plates, and each plate served as one replicate. For sorted subsets, each replicate PCR was loaded with around 200 ng genomic DNA, equivalent to about 30,000 T cell genomes. The purified libraries were quantified using a Qubit 3.0 fluorometer, sized with a Bioanalyzer 2100, and then quantified again using the KAPA Library Quantification kit. Each immunoSEQ 96-well plate was sequenced on its own single-read 150-cycle Illumina NextSeq 550 flow cell. Under the source paper's analysis protocol: Because the immunoSEQ output held only junctional sequences and lacked quality scores, the filtering could not match the filtering applied to full-length reads. Sequences were annotated with PyIR, a Python wrapper for IgBLAST v1.9, and V/J genes and CDR3 were assigned using IMGT germline references. Reads with weak V/J assignments (E-value above 1e-6), missing CDR3, stop codons, out-of-frame junctions, or ambiguous translated residues were removed. V3J clonotypes were defined as sequences sharing the same inferred V gene, J gene, and CDR3 amino acid sequence. To compute the percentage overlap between repertoires, the number of shared unique clonotypes was divided by the size of the smaller repertoire. Richness of each repertoire was evaluated using RTK rarefaction, the Chao1 estimator, and Recon v2.1 estimates of unobserved clonotypes. Generation probabilities were computed with OLGA for all TCRbeta clonotypes obtained by the gDNA method from four donors. In TCRdb, the immuneACCESS table is reduced to in-frame sequences with V and J assigned. These tables do not hold every clone; where another copy was compared, an unresolved V gene accounts for under half, and the others remain unexplained. V, J and clone size reflect that table, while D and trimming were determined from the DNA. Recorded for this sample are more than 1 million clones; about four fifths of them occurred a single time. Together, the top ten hold 0.5% to 0.6% of the sample.

Study-level results and caveats: Sampling was restricted to blood, and TCR repertoires in tissue are likely to differ from TCR repertoires in blood. Even with the large sequencing depth, rarefaction of the sorted-subset datasets indicated that sequencing was incomplete. Across a few donors, around 5.4% of naive CD4, roughly 3.5% of naive CD8, about 2% of memory CD4, and under 0.45% of memory CD8 clonotypes were shared. Higher generation probabilities were observed for clonotypes shared by all four sorted-subset donors than for non-shared clonotypes. Larger estimated clonotype richness was generally found for naive subsets than for memory subsets. Pairwise subsampling led to the expectation that sequencing depth would affect the degree of clonotype sharing among donors. The genetic and exposure-history diversity represented was limited by the small number of donors.

The donors were healthy, HIV-negative adults with no recently reported acute infections or vaccinations. Every donor was a Caucasian adult living in Nashville, Tennessee, USA. CD4+ T cells were enriched through magnetic negative selection, after which naive cells were positively selected on CD45RA and the remaining negative fraction served as the memory subset. Blood was obtained by leukapheresis, after which PBMCs were separated by Ficoll-Histopaque density gradient centrifugation and cryopreserved in liquid nitrogen vapor phase. Analytical flow cytometry was used to check the purity and quantity of every magnetically sorted T cell population. Genomic DNA was isolated from every sorted fraction and measured by UV absorbance on a Nanodrop 2000c. Worth noting for this clone: The target of this receptor is not known. No much larger clonotype is one base removed from it; base qualities were not supplied.

V gives up 6 bases and J gives up 3 bases, and the segment between their germline ends measures 14 bases. CDR1 SNHLY and CDR2 FYNNEI are derived from the germline V gene. CDR3 length: 14 amino acids, cysteine to phenylalanine. The CDR3 DNA has 42 bases and is translated from base 1. The TCR was taken from a man aged 18 to 29 in good health. Some clones in this sample may be carry-over from other donors' samples. Material: memory CD4+ T cells from PBMCs. The meaning of the sample's cell subset or site label: CD45RA-negative fraction. The chain is assembled from TRBV2 and TRBJ2-5; the best D guess is TRBD1, with 5 bases matching. The nucleotide sequence is TGTGCCAGCAGGACAGCACTCCTCAAAGAGACCCAGTACTTC. Translation gives CASRTALLKETQYF.